This is a list of T cell receptor beta chains from one sample in a study of T-cell memory formation after mild COVID-19. TCRdb itself ran the 5' RACE reads through MiXCR, one entry per CDR3 protein. The sample records around 90,000 distinct CDR3 sequences, more than 12% being singletons. The sample taken for sequencing was PBMCs or a T cell subset sorted from them (not recorded which). The receptors stem from a man between 18 and 35 years old who had mild COVID-19 (a few samples of this study predate the infection). Cell type and time point are not known. Each CDR3 is given with its conserved first and last residue. A D gene is named only where the DNA matches it firmly. Expanded clones are given a class, and other clones once, few, many or no size at all.

d_call: -; j_call: TRBJ1-3; cdr3_length: 15; v_call: TRBV12-3/TRBV12-4; clone_size: -; cdr3_nt: TGTGCCAGCAGCCGTGGGGGGGTCTCTGGAAACACCATATATTTT; cdr3_aa: CASSRGGVSGNTIYF
d_call: TRBD2; j_call: TRBJ2-5; cdr3_length: 17; v_call: TRBV20-1; clone_size: -; cdr3_nt: TGCAGTGCTCGCCACGGGGCAGCGGGGGAATTCCAAGAGACCCAGTACTTC; cdr3_aa: CSARHGAAGEFQETQYF
d_call: -; j_call: TRBJ2-1; cdr3_length: 16; v_call: TRBV12-3/TRBV12-4; clone_size: -; cdr3_nt: TGTGCCAGCAGTTTCCCGCCAGGGGCAGCCTACAATGAGCAGTTCTTC; cdr3_aa: CASSFPPGAAYNEQFF
d_call: -; j_call: TRBJ1-4; cdr3_length: 12; v_call: TRBV12-3/TRBV12-4; clone_size: -; cdr3_nt: TGTGCCAGCAGCCTCTTTCATGAAAAACTGTTTTTT; cdr3_aa: CASSLFHEKLFF
d_call: -; j_call: TRBJ2-7; cdr3_length: 15; v_call: TRBV4-3; clone_size: few; cdr3_nt: TGCGCCAGCAGCCAAGATCGGGGTACCCAAGGGGAGCAGTACTTC; cdr3_aa: CASSQDRGTQGEQYF
d_call: -; j_call: TRBJ2-1; cdr3_length: 12; v_call: TRBV7-2; clone_size: -; cdr3_nt: TGTGCCAGCAGCGCAGTGGGGCATGAGCAGTTCTTC; cdr3_aa: CASSAVGHEQFF
d_call: -; j_call: TRBJ1-1; cdr3_length: 14; v_call: TRBV4-1; clone_size: -; cdr3_nt: TGCGCCAGCAGCCTCAGGGTATCGGGCACTGAAGCTTTCTTT; cdr3_aa: CASSLRVSGTEAFF
d_call: -; j_call: TRBJ2-6; cdr3_length: 13; v_call: TRBV29-1; clone_size: -; cdr3_nt: TGCAGCGTAGAGTACTCTGGGGCCAACGTCCTGACTTTC; cdr3_aa: CSVEYSGANVLTF
d_call: -; j_call: TRBJ2-1; cdr3_length: 15; v_call: TRBV7-3; clone_size: few; cdr3_nt: TGTGCCAGCAGCTTAGGTGGTGGACCCTCCAATGAGCAGTTCTTC; cdr3_aa: CASSLGGGPSNEQFF
d_call: -; j_call: TRBJ2-5; cdr3_length: 13; v_call: TRBV7-9; clone_size: few; cdr3_nt: TGTGCCAGCAGTCTATCGAACCGAGAGACCCAGTACTTC; cdr3_aa: CASSLSNRETQYF
d_call: -; j_call: TRBJ2-3; cdr3_length: 15; v_call: TRBV20-1; clone_size: -; cdr3_nt: TGCAGTGCCACAGGACTACCCTCTAGCACAGATACGCAGTATTTT; cdr3_aa: CSATGLPSSTDTQYF
d_call: -; j_call: TRBJ2-2; cdr3_length: 12; v_call: TRBV29-1; clone_size: -; cdr3_nt: TGCAGCGTTGTATCGAACACCGGGGAGCTGTTTTTT; cdr3_aa: CSVVSNTGELFF
d_call: -; j_call: TRBJ2-6; cdr3_length: 14; v_call: TRBV11-2; clone_size: few; cdr3_nt: TGTGCCAGCAAGGGCTCCTCTGGGGCCAACGTCCTGACTTTC; cdr3_aa: CASKGSSGANVLTF
d_call: TRBD1; j_call: TRBJ2-7; cdr3_length: 13; v_call: TRBV18; clone_size: many; cdr3_nt: TGTGCCAGCTCATCGGACAGGGCCTACGAGCAGTACTTC; cdr3_aa: CASSSDRAYEQYF
d_call: -; j_call: TRBJ1-6; cdr3_length: 15; v_call: TRBV9; clone_size: -; cdr3_nt: TGTGCCAGCAGCGCCGGGTTTACCTATAATTCACCCCTCCACTTT; cdr3_aa: CASSAGFTYNSPLHF
d_call: TRBD1; j_call: TRBJ1-5; cdr3_length: 19; v_call: TRBV2; clone_size: -; cdr3_nt: TGTGCCAGCAGTAGCGGTGCGGGACAGGGCATCGACAACGATCAGCCCCAGCATTTT; cdr3_aa: CASSSGAGQGIDNDQPQHF
d_call: -; j_call: TRBJ2-1; cdr3_length: 16; v_call: TRBV3-2; clone_size: -; cdr3_nt: TGTGCCAGCAGCCAAGAAAAGAGACAGGGCTACAATGAGCAGTTCTTC; cdr3_aa: CASSQEKRQGYNEQFF
d_call: -; j_call: TRBJ2-7; cdr3_length: 11; v_call: TRBV7-9; clone_size: few; cdr3_nt: TGTGCCAGCAGCTCCCGCTACGAGCAGTACTTC; cdr3_aa: CASSSRYEQYF
d_call: TRBD2; j_call: TRBJ2-5; cdr3_length: 14; v_call: TRBV13; clone_size: -; cdr3_nt: TGTGCCAGCAGCTTCTCAGCGGGGGAAGAGACCCAGTACTTC; cdr3_aa: CASSFSAGEETQYF
d_call: TRBD1; j_call: TRBJ1-2; cdr3_length: 16; v_call: TRBV5-5; clone_size: -; cdr3_nt: TGTGCCAGCAGCCCCGTGAGGGGGCGGGCGGACTATGGCTACACCTTC; cdr3_aa: CASSPVRGRADYGYTF
d_call: -; j_call: TRBJ1-6; cdr3_length: 15; v_call: TRBV11-2; clone_size: -; cdr3_nt: TGTGCCAGCAGGCCAGCGAACTCCTATAATTCACCCCTCCACTTT; cdr3_aa: CASRPANSYNSPLHF
d_call: -; j_call: TRBJ2-5; cdr3_length: 14; v_call: TRBV29-1; clone_size: -; cdr3_nt: TGCAGCGTTGAGCGTCAGGGAATGGGCGAGACCCAGTACTTC; cdr3_aa: CSVERQGMGETQYF
d_call: TRBD1; j_call: TRBJ2-7; cdr3_length: 16; v_call: TRBV6-5; clone_size: -; cdr3_nt: TGTGCCAGCAGTTCCTTCCGGACAGGGGGCTACTACGAGCAGTACTTC; cdr3_aa: CASSSFRTGGYYEQYF
d_call: -; j_call: TRBJ2-5; cdr3_length: 16; v_call: TRBV29-1; clone_size: few; cdr3_nt: TGCAGCGTTGAGGGGACCAACCACAGGTTCCAAGAGACCCAGTACTTC; cdr3_aa: CSVEGTNHRFQETQYF
d_call: -; j_call: TRBJ2-1; cdr3_length: 17; v_call: TRBV5-3; clone_size: few; cdr3_nt: TGTGCCAGAAGCTTAGGGCCGGGGGGCAGCTCCTACAATGAGCAGTTCTTC; cdr3_aa: CARSLGPGGSSYNEQFF
d_call: -; j_call: TRBJ1-1; cdr3_length: 12; v_call: TRBV29-1; clone_size: -; cdr3_nt: TGCAGCGTTAGGGGGGGCAGGACTGAAGCTTTCTTT; cdr3_aa: CSVRGGRTEAFF
d_call: TRBD1; j_call: TRBJ2-3; cdr3_length: 15; v_call: TRBV5-1; clone_size: -; cdr3_nt: TGCGCCAGCAGCTGGGGGGACAGGGGCACAGATACGCAGTATTTT; cdr3_aa: CASSWGDRGTDTQYF
d_call: -; j_call: TRBJ1-6; cdr3_length: 15; v_call: TRBV28; clone_size: few; cdr3_nt: TGTGCCAGCAGGCGCGGAAGCTCCTATAATTCACCCCTCCACTTT; cdr3_aa: CASRRGSSYNSPLHF
d_call: -; j_call: TRBJ1-1; cdr3_length: 13; v_call: TRBV27; clone_size: -; cdr3_nt: TGTGCCCCCGGGCGACCCGATGGGACTGAAGCTTTCTTT; cdr3_aa: CAPGRPDGTEAFF
d_call: -; j_call: TRBJ1-5; cdr3_length: 15; v_call: TRBV12-2; clone_size: few; cdr3_nt: TGTGCAAGTCGTGAGGACAGGGATCTTTATCAGCCCCAGCATTTT; cdr3_aa: CASREDRDLYQPQHF
d_call: -; j_call: TRBJ2-2; cdr3_length: 13; v_call: TRBV29-1; clone_size: many; cdr3_nt: TGCAGCGCCATGGGACCGAACACCGGGGAGCTGTTTTTT; cdr3_aa: CSAMGPNTGELFF
d_call: -; j_call: TRBJ2-7; cdr3_length: 15; v_call: TRBV4-1; clone_size: few; cdr3_nt: TGCGCCAGCAGCCAAGAGTGGGCATCCCATTACGAGCAGTACTTC; cdr3_aa: CASSQEWASHYEQYF
d_call: -; j_call: TRBJ2-4; cdr3_length: 13; v_call: TRBV29-1; clone_size: many; cdr3_nt: TGCAGCGTTTTCCCGGGGCCGGAAAACATTCAGTACTTC; cdr3_aa: CSVFPGPENIQYF
d_call: -; j_call: TRBJ1-5; cdr3_length: 17; v_call: TRBV4-3; clone_size: -; cdr3_nt: TGCGCCAGCAGCCAAGGCTTCAGCCACGCGGGGCATCAGCCCCAGCATTTT; cdr3_aa: CASSQGFSHAGHQPQHF
d_call: TRBD2; j_call: TRBJ2-5; cdr3_length: 16; v_call: TRBV11-2; clone_size: -; cdr3_nt: TGTGCCAGCAGCCTAGATGCCGGGACTAGGAGTGAGACCCAGTACTTC; cdr3_aa: CASSLDAGTRSETQYF
d_call: -; j_call: TRBJ1-1; cdr3_length: 13; v_call: TRBV7-6; clone_size: many; cdr3_nt: TGTGCCAGCAGCGTCGACGGGAACACTGAAGCTTTCTTT; cdr3_aa: CASSVDGNTEAFF
d_call: -; j_call: TRBJ2-3; cdr3_length: 17; v_call: TRBV15; clone_size: many; cdr3_nt: TGTGCCACCAGCAGAGGGGGGAACGGGGGCCTCACAGATACGCAGTATTTT; cdr3_aa: CATSRGGNGGLTDTQYF
d_call: -; j_call: TRBJ1-5; cdr3_length: 13; v_call: TRBV2; clone_size: few; cdr3_nt: TGTGCCAGCAGTGCTTGGGGCAATCAGCCCCAGCATTTT; cdr3_aa: CASSAWGNQPQHF
d_call: -; j_call: TRBJ2-7; cdr3_length: 12; v_call: TRBV7-9; clone_size: -; cdr3_nt: TGTGCCAGCAGCTTATTCCGCGACGAGCAGTACTTC; cdr3_aa: CASSLFRDEQYF
d_call: -; j_call: TRBJ1-2; cdr3_length: 10; v_call: TRBV7-9; clone_size: -; cdr3_nt: TGTGCCAGCACGTCGGACGGCTACACCTTC; cdr3_aa: CASTSDGYTF
d_call: -; j_call: TRBJ2-2; cdr3_length: 14; v_call: TRBV29-1; clone_size: many; cdr3_nt: TGCAGCGTTGAAGGGGCCCGGAACACCGGGGAGCTGTTTTTT; cdr3_aa: CSVEGARNTGELFF
d_call: -; j_call: TRBJ1-2; cdr3_length: 14; v_call: TRBV7-2; clone_size: -; cdr3_nt: TGTGCCAGCAGCAGAGGACAGCCCAACTATGGCTACACCTTC; cdr3_aa: CASSRGQPNYGYTF
d_call: TRBD1; j_call: TRBJ2-7; cdr3_length: 19; v_call: TRBV24-1; clone_size: many; cdr3_nt: TGTGCCACTCGCGAAACCGGGACAGGGGGCGCTGAGGCCGGTTACGAGCAGTACTTC; cdr3_aa: CATRETGTGGAEAGYEQYF
d_call: TRBD1; j_call: TRBJ2-3; cdr3_length: 16; v_call: TRBV4-1; clone_size: -; cdr3_nt: TGCGCCAGCAGCCAACCGACAGGGGGTTCGTCAGATACGCAGTATTTT; cdr3_aa: CASSQPTGGSSDTQYF
d_call: TRBD2; j_call: TRBJ2-2; cdr3_length: 16; v_call: TRBV20-1; clone_size: -; cdr3_nt: TGCAGTGCTAGGGCAGCTAGCGGGGGGGCCACCGGGGAGCTGTTTTTT; cdr3_aa: CSARAASGGATGELFF
d_call: -; j_call: TRBJ2-3; cdr3_length: 12; v_call: TRBV29-1; clone_size: once; cdr3_nt: TGCAGCGTTGAAATTGGGACAGATACGCAGTATTTT; cdr3_aa: CSVEIGTDTQYF
d_call: -; j_call: TRBJ2-3; cdr3_length: 16; v_call: TRBV13; clone_size: many; cdr3_nt: TGTGCCAGCAGCCCCCTCCGGGAAACCACCACAGATACGCAGTATTTT; cdr3_aa: CASSPLRETTTDTQYF
d_call: -; j_call: TRBJ2-1; cdr3_length: 15; v_call: TRBV4-3; clone_size: few; cdr3_nt: TGCGCCAGCAGCCAAGATTTGGGGGCCTACAATGAGCAGTTCTTC; cdr3_aa: CASSQDLGAYNEQFF
d_call: -; j_call: TRBJ1-1; cdr3_length: 12; v_call: TRBV7-9; clone_size: few; cdr3_nt: TGTGCCAGCAGCTCGGGTGCTACTGAAGCTTTCTTT; cdr3_aa: CASSSGATEAFF
d_call: TRBD2; j_call: TRBJ2-7; cdr3_length: 15; v_call: TRBV9; clone_size: many; cdr3_nt: TGTGCCAGCAGCGTAGGGCTAGCGGGGGCCTACGAGCAGTACTTC; cdr3_aa: CASSVGLAGAYEQYF
d_call: TRBD1; j_call: TRBJ2-7; cdr3_length: 14; v_call: TRBV5-1; clone_size: -; cdr3_nt: TGCGCCAGCAGCCCGGTAGGGGGCACCTACGAGCAGTACTTC; cdr3_aa: CASSPVGGTYEQYF
d_call: -; j_call: TRBJ2-3; cdr3_length: 14; v_call: TRBV7-6; clone_size: many; cdr3_nt: TGTGCCAGCAGCTTAGGCGGGCCTACAGATACGCAGTATTTT; cdr3_aa: CASSLGGPTDTQYF
d_call: -; j_call: TRBJ1-1; cdr3_length: 13; v_call: TRBV27; clone_size: -; cdr3_nt: TGTGCCAGCAGTTTTTCGAGGAACACTGAAGCTTTCTTT; cdr3_aa: CASSFSRNTEAFF
d_call: -; j_call: TRBJ2-1; cdr3_length: 14; v_call: TRBV4-1; clone_size: few; cdr3_nt: TGCGCCAGCAGCCAACGGGGAGCTTACAATGAGCAGTTCTTC; cdr3_aa: CASSQRGAYNEQFF
d_call: TRBD1; j_call: TRBJ1-4; cdr3_length: 16; v_call: TRBV7-9; clone_size: -; cdr3_nt: TGTGCCAGCAGCTCCCCACGTGGGACAGGGAATGAAAAACTGTTTTTT; cdr3_aa: CASSSPRGTGNEKLFF